The rows below give T cell receptor beta chains drawn from one sample of a study of blood T cells in healthy people across ages. In TCRdb, the 5' RACE reads were re-called with MiXCR into one record per CDR3 protein. The sample contains some 800,000 distinct CDR3 sequences, under 55% of which appear only once. The material sequenced was blood. The receptors derive from a man aged 55-75 years in good health. CDR3s include the opening cysteine and the closing phenylalanine or tryptophan. Fields, in order: clone size, J gene, D gene, V gene, CDR3 length, CDR3 DNA, CDR3 protein. The D gene is left open where the match is weak. Clone size is stated in some rows and not others, as once, few, many or a class when expanded.

size: -
J: TRBJ1-4
D: -
V: TRBV11-2
length: 17
DNA: TGTGCCAGCAGCTTAGGGTACAGATCCCGGACAGACGAAAAACTGTTTTTT
CDR3: CASSLGYRSRTDEKLFF

size: -
J: TRBJ1-1
D: -
V: TRBV5-1
length: 15
DNA: TGCGCCAGCAGCTTGGTAACCTCAGGGTACACTGAAGCTTTCTTT
CDR3: CASSLVTSGYTEAFF

size: few
J: TRBJ2-2
D: TRBD2
V: TRBV4-3
length: 18
DNA: TGCGCCAGCAGCCAAGAGCCAGCGGGGGCCGGGAACACCGGGGAGCTGTTTTTT
CDR3: CASSQEPAGAGNTGELFF

size: few
J: TRBJ2-7
D: TRBD1
V: TRBV19
length: 15
DNA: TGTGCCAGTAGTAACTGGGGACAGGGTGACTACGAGCAGTACTTC
CDR3: CASSNWGQGDYEQYF

size: -
J: TRBJ2-5
D: -
V: TRBV5-6
length: 13
DNA: TGTGCCAGCAGCGTGGTACAGCAAGAGACCCAGTACTTC
CDR3: CASSVVQQETQYF

size: few
J: TRBJ2-1
D: -
V: TRBV20-1
length: 13
DNA: TGCAGTGCTAGAGTAGGGGTATACAATGAGCAGTTCTTC
CDR3: CSARVGVYNEQFF

size: once
J: TRBJ2-1
D: TRBD2
V: TRBV11-2
length: 16
DNA: TGTGCCAGCAACTTAGATCAATGGGGGGGTAGCAATGAGCAGTTCTTC
CDR3: CASNLDQWGGSNEQFF

size: -
J: TRBJ2-7
D: -
V: TRBV12-3/TRBV12-4
length: 12
DNA: TGTGCCAGCAGTAGGAACCTCATCGAGCAGTACTTC
CDR3: CASSRNLIEQYF

size: -
J: TRBJ2-5
D: -
V: TRBV6-2/TRBV6-3
length: 14
DNA: TGTGCCAGCAGTAACAGGGTTAAGGGAGAGACCCAGTACTTC
CDR3: CASSNRVKGETQYF

size: few
J: TRBJ2-3
D: -
V: TRBV25-1
length: 15
DNA: TGTGCCAGCAGCTCGGGGGGCGCAATCACAGATACGCAGTATTTT
CDR3: CASSSGGAITDTQYF

size: once
J: TRBJ2-7
D: TRBD2
V: TRBV5-1
length: 16
DNA: TGCTCCAGCAGCATTGTTAGCGGGGCCTCGGGATACGAGCAGTACTTC
CDR3: CSSSIVSGASGYEQYF

size: -
J: TRBJ2-7
D: TRBD2
V: TRBV2
length: 15
DNA: TGTGCCAGCAAATCGACCGGGACTAGCGTCTACGAGCAGTACTTC
CDR3: CASKSTGTSVYEQYF

size: few
J: TRBJ2-5
D: TRBD2
V: TRBV7-2
length: 16
DNA: TGTGCCAGCAGCTTAGCGGGGACTAGCCCCCAAGAGACCCAGTACTTC
CDR3: CASSLAGTSPQETQYF

size: -
J: TRBJ1-6
D: -
V: TRBV7-2
length: 15
DNA: TGTGCCAGCACCATGACAGTTTCCTATAATTCACCCCTCCACTTT
CDR3: CASTMTVSYNSPLHF

size: -
J: TRBJ2-3
D: -
V: TRBV15
length: 13
DNA: TGTGCCACCAGCAGAGATTATACAGATACGCAGTATTTT
CDR3: CATSRDYTDTQYF

size: -
J: TRBJ1-1
D: -
V: TRBV7-9
length: 14
DNA: TGTGCCAGCAGCTGGGACACCGACCGCAGTGAAGCTTTCTTT
CDR3: CASSWDTDRSEAFF

size: -
J: TRBJ2-5
D: -
V: TRBV5-6
length: 14
DNA: TGTGCCAGCAGCTTGGAACAACAGGAAGAGACCCAGTACTTC
CDR3: CASSLEQQEETQYF

size: -
J: TRBJ1-5
D: -
V: TRBV2
length: 15
DNA: TGTGCCAGCAGTGAAGCGGCAGAATCGGAGCAGCCCCAGCATTTT
CDR3: CASSEAAESEQPQHF

size: -
J: TRBJ1-2
D: TRBD1
V: TRBV3-1
length: 15
DNA: TGTGCCAGCAGCCAGGGGACAGCCTCTCCGGGGGGCTACACCTTC
CDR3: CASSQGTASPGGYTF

size: few
J: TRBJ2-3
D: -
V: TRBV9
length: 15
DNA: TGTGCCAGCACGCCCGGGGGTTCCCGCACAGATACGCAGTATTTT
CDR3: CASTPGGSRTDTQYF

size: -
J: TRBJ2-3
D: TRBD2
V: TRBV11-2
length: 17
DNA: TGTGCCAGCAGCTTATTCTGGAGCGGGGGGGCCCGAGATACGCAGTATTTT
CDR3: CASSLFWSGGARDTQYF

size: -
J: TRBJ1-1
D: TRBD1
V: TRBV20-1
length: 15
DNA: TGCAGTGCTGAACTTCCGGACAGGCGCTACACTGAAGCTTTCTTT
CDR3: CSAELPDRRYTEAFF

size: few
J: TRBJ1-2
D: -
V: TRBV27
length: 17
DNA: TGTGCCAGCACTTCGTCCAAGACTAAGGGGGTAGGCTATGGCTACACCTTC
CDR3: CASTSSKTKGVGYGYTF

size: -
J: TRBJ2-6
D: TRBD1
V: TRBV6-5
length: 19
DNA: TGTGCCAGCAGTTACTCTGGGCAGGGGGTAACCTCTGGGGCCAACGTCCTGACTTTC
CDR3: CASSYSGQGVTSGANVLTF

size: -
J: TRBJ1-5
D: -
V: TRBV7-2
length: 16
DNA: TGTGCCGGCAGCTTAATGGGGGCAACTGCAAAACAGCCCCAGCATTTT
CDR3: CAGSLMGATAKQPQHF

size: -
J: TRBJ1-5
D: -
V: TRBV6-2/TRBV6-3
length: 14
DNA: TGTGCCAGCAGTTCAGTCAGGTTAAATCAGCCCCAGCATTTT
CDR3: CASSSVRLNQPQHF

size: -
J: TRBJ2-5
D: -
V: TRBV6-1
length: 11
DNA: TGTGCCAGCAGTGAAGGGTCGGCCCAGTACTTC
CDR3: CASSEGSAQYF

size: -
J: TRBJ2-1
D: TRBD2
V: TRBV12-3/TRBV12-4
length: 19
DNA: TGTGCCAGCAGTTTACGACCGGGCCCAAGACTAGCGGGGGGCGTTGAGCAGTTCTTC
CDR3: CASSLRPGPRLAGGVEQFF

size: -
J: TRBJ1-1
D: TRBD1
V: TRBV5-1
length: 14
DNA: TGCGCCAGCAGCCCGAATACAGGGGGCACTGAAGCTTTCTTT
CDR3: CASSPNTGGTEAFF

size: many
J: TRBJ2-3
D: -
V: TRBV29-1
length: 13
DNA: TGCAGCGGTTCCACAGGGATCACAGATACGCAGTATTTT
CDR3: CSGSTGITDTQYF

size: -
J: TRBJ1-2
D: -
V: TRBV7-6
length: 13
DNA: TGTGCCAGCAGCTCGGGACTGGGAGGAGGCTACACCTTC
CDR3: CASSSGLGGGYTF

size: few
J: TRBJ2-5
D: TRBD1
V: TRBV5-1
length: 16
DNA: TGCGCCAGCAGCTCCAAGACAGGGGGCTTTCAAGAGACCCAGTACTTC
CDR3: CASSSKTGGFQETQYF

size: -
J: TRBJ2-3
D: -
V: TRBV5-1
length: 13
DNA: TGCGCCAGCAGCTCTACGGGGTCAGATACGCAGTATTTT
CDR3: CASSSTGSDTQYF

size: -
J: TRBJ2-7
D: TRBD1
V: TRBV28
length: 15
DNA: TGTGCCAGCAGTATCGGGACAGGGGTCTCCTACGAGCAGTACTTC
CDR3: CASSIGTGVSYEQYF

size: -
J: TRBJ2-7
D: TRBD1
V: TRBV12-5
length: 14
DNA: TGTGCTAGTGGTTTGGGACAGGGAATTAGCGAGCAGTACTTC
CDR3: CASGLGQGISEQYF

size: -
J: TRBJ2-5
D: -
V: TRBV3-1
length: 13
DNA: TGTGCCAGCAGCCAAGACTTCCAAGAGACCCAGTACTTC
CDR3: CASSQDFQETQYF

size: -
J: TRBJ2-5
D: -
V: TRBV28
length: 14
DNA: TGTGCCAGCAGTTTACTCAGCGGCCAAGAGACCCAGTACTTC
CDR3: CASSLLSGQETQYF

size: many
J: TRBJ2-7
D: -
V: TRBV12-3/TRBV12-4
length: 13
DNA: TGTGCCAGCAGTTTTGTCGGGACGCCTGAGCAGTACTTC
CDR3: CASSFVGTPEQYF

size: -
J: TRBJ1-2
D: TRBD1
V: TRBV12-3/TRBV12-4
length: 14
DNA: TGTGCCAGCACCAAGGGACAGGGATACTATGGCTACACCTTC
CDR3: CASTKGQGYYGYTF

size: -
J: TRBJ2-6
D: -
V: TRBV4-1
length: 16
DNA: TGCGCCAGCAGCCAAGTTCAGGGTTCTGGGGCCAACGTCCTGACTTTC
CDR3: CASSQVQGSGANVLTF

size: -
J: TRBJ1-1
D: TRBD1
V: TRBV12-3/TRBV12-4
length: 15
DNA: TGTGCCAGCAGTTTAGGGGCCAGGGGGGTCACTGAAGCTTTCTTT
CDR3: CASSLGARGVTEAFF

size: -
J: TRBJ1-4
D: -
V: TRBV5-1
length: 19
DNA: TGCGCCAGCAGCTTGAAGCGACAGATTGGAAATGCAACTAATGAAAAACTGTTTTTT
CDR3: CASSLKRQIGNATNEKLFF

size: few
J: TRBJ2-6
D: TRBD1
V: TRBV6-5
length: 18
DNA: TGTGCCAGCAGATATATACAGGGGGCGGAGGCTGGGGCCAACGTCCTGACTTTC
CDR3: CASRYIQGAEAGANVLTF

size: few
J: TRBJ2-7
D: TRBD1
V: TRBV5-6
length: 16
DNA: TGTGCCAGCAGCTCCAACCCAACAGGGGGTCCCTACGAGCAGTACTTC
CDR3: CASSSNPTGGPYEQYF